This is a list of T cell receptor beta chains from one sample in a study of T cells after yellow fever vaccination. One entry per CDR3 protein, called by TCRdb with MiXCR from the 5' RACE reads. The repertoire includes about 510,000 distinct CDR3 sequences, roughly a fifth of them detected once, and about a sixth sits in the top ten. The starting material was PBMCs, obtained about 21 days after the first yellow fever vaccination. These receptors came from a man between 18 and 29 years old who received the YFV17D yellow fever vaccine. Both conserved end residues are part of each CDR3. The order of the fields is V gene, J gene, clone size, D gene, CDR3 protein, CDR3 DNA. A D gene is named only where the DNA matches it firmly. Clone size appears in some rows only: once, few, many, or a class for an expanded clone.

V gene: TRBV5-1
J gene: TRBJ1-5
clone size: few
D gene: .
CDR3 protein: CASSQFPNQPQHF
CDR3 DNA: TGCGCCAGCAGCCAGTTTCCGAATCAGCCCCAGCATTTT

V gene: TRBV7-2
J gene: TRBJ2-1
clone size: .
D gene: .
CDR3 protein: CASSLSRESSEQFF
CDR3 DNA: TGTGCCAGCAGCCTTTCCAGGGAGTCAAGTGAGCAGTTCTTC

V gene: TRBV4-2
J gene: TRBJ2-6
clone size: .
D gene: TRBD1
CDR3 protein: CASSQETGGVMSGANVLTF
CDR3 DNA: TGTGCCAGCAGCCAGGAGACAGGGGGCGTGATGAGCGGGGCCAACGTCCTGACTTTC

V gene: TRBV27
J gene: TRBJ2-7
clone size: few
D gene: TRBD1
CDR3 protein: CASSLFLPDGTGRDEQYF
CDR3 DNA: TGTGCCAGCAGTTTATTCCTTCCCGACGGGACAGGGCGTGACGAGCAGTACTTC

V gene: TRBV19
J gene: TRBJ2-2
clone size: few
D gene: .
CDR3 protein: CASTLDENTGELFF
CDR3 DNA: TGTGCCAGTACCTTGGACGAGAACACCGGGGAGCTGTTTTTT

V gene: TRBV12-3/TRBV12-4
J gene: TRBJ1-2
clone size: few
D gene: TRBD1
CDR3 protein: CASSLPTGREYGYTF
CDR3 DNA: TGTGCCAGCAGCTTACCGACAGGGAGGGAGTATGGCTACACCTTC

V gene: TRBV30
J gene: TRBJ1-5
clone size: .
D gene: TRBD1
CDR3 protein: CAWSEGAGGGQPQHF
CDR3 DNA: TGTGCCTGGAGCGAGGGCGCAGGGGGTGGTCAGCCCCAGCATTTT

V gene: TRBV7-6
J gene: TRBJ1-3
clone size: few
D gene: .
CDR3 protein: CASSLTQTSGNTIYF
CDR3 DNA: TGTGCCAGCAGCTTAACCCAAACCTCTGGAAACACCATATATTTT

V gene: TRBV7-9
J gene: TRBJ2-5
clone size: .
D gene: TRBD1
CDR3 protein: CASSRIARGKETQYF
CDR3 DNA: TGTGCCAGCAGTCGAATCGCCAGGGGGAAAGAGACCCAGTACTTC

V gene: TRBV9
J gene: TRBJ2-1
clone size: many
D gene: .
CDR3 protein: CASSEGSPYNEQFF
CDR3 DNA: TGTGCCAGCAGCGAGGGTTCCCCCTACAATGAGCAGTTCTTC

V gene: TRBV7-9
J gene: TRBJ2-7
clone size: few
D gene: .
CDR3 protein: CASSSQTDSYEQYF
CDR3 DNA: TGTGCCAGCAGCTCCCAGACAGACTCCTACGAGCAGTACTTC

V gene: TRBV4-3
J gene: TRBJ2-3
clone size: .
D gene: TRBD1
CDR3 protein: CASSQRPETGYPYTQYF
CDR3 DNA: TGCGCCAGCAGCCAACGCCCGGAGACAGGGTATCCATATACGCAGTATTTT

V gene: TRBV6-2/TRBV6-3
J gene: TRBJ2-1
clone size: few
D gene: .
CDR3 protein: CASSYGALTYNEQFF
CDR3 DNA: TGTGCCAGCAGTTACGGGGCGCTGACTTACAATGAGCAGTTCTTC

V gene: TRBV20-1
J gene: TRBJ2-3
clone size: few
D gene: TRBD2
CDR3 protein: CSAAVAGTYTDTQYF
CDR3 DNA: TGCAGTGCCGCCGTAGCGGGGACCTACACAGATACGCAGTATTTT

V gene: TRBV7-2
J gene: TRBJ1-2
clone size: few
D gene: .
CDR3 protein: CASSLNRGDGYTF
CDR3 DNA: TGTGCCAGCAGCTTAAACCGTGGGGACGGCTACACCTTC

V gene: TRBV7-8
J gene: TRBJ2-1
clone size: .
D gene: .
CDR3 protein: CASSLVPYVDEQFF
CDR3 DNA: TGTGCCAGCAGCCTAGTCCCTTATGTAGATGAGCAGTTCTTC

V gene: TRBV11-2
J gene: TRBJ2-3
clone size: .
D gene: .
CDR3 protein: CASKGGATDTQYF
CDR3 DNA: TGTGCCAGCAAAGGCGGGGCCACAGATACGCAGTATTTT

V gene: TRBV4-2
J gene: TRBJ2-3
clone size: few
D gene: TRBD2
CDR3 protein: CASRTSGYTDTQYF
CDR3 DNA: TGTGCCAGCAGAACTAGCGGGTACACAGATACGCAGTATTTT

V gene: TRBV6-1
J gene: TRBJ1-5
clone size: .
D gene: .
CDR3 protein: CASSLTGTLGQPQHF
CDR3 DNA: TGTGCCAGCAGTCTTACAGGGACGCTTGGTCAGCCCCAGCATTTT

V gene: TRBV6-2/TRBV6-3
J gene: TRBJ1-2
clone size: .
D gene: TRBD1
CDR3 protein: CASSSTGTGGENGYTF
CDR3 DNA: TGTGCCAGCAGTTCCACCGGGACAGGGGGCGAAAATGGCTACACCTTC

V gene: TRBV4-3
J gene: TRBJ2-3
clone size: .
D gene: TRBD2
CDR3 protein: CASSQDSLAGGVADTQYF
CDR3 DNA: TGCGCCAGCAGCCAAGACTCCTTAGCGGGGGGGGTCGCAGATACGCAGTATTTT

V gene: TRBV9
J gene: TRBJ2-3
clone size: .
D gene: TRBD2
CDR3 protein: CASSVASLAGGRPQYF
CDR3 DNA: TGTGCCAGCAGCGTAGCTTCGCTAGCGGGGGGCCGGCCGCAGTATTTT

V gene: TRBV27
J gene: TRBJ2-3
clone size: few
D gene: .
CDR3 protein: CASGALYPTDTQYF
CDR3 DNA: TGTGCCAGCGGGGCACTTTACCCCACAGATACGCAGTATTTT

V gene: TRBV7-2
J gene: TRBJ2-5
clone size: .
D gene: .
CDR3 protein: CASSLSGNGETQYF
CDR3 DNA: TGTGCCAGCAGCTTATCAGGGAATGGGGAGACCCAGTACTTC

V gene: TRBV12-5
J gene: TRBJ1-5
clone size: .
D gene: TRBD1
CDR3 protein: CASAPRGTGLEGNQPQHF
CDR3 DNA: TGTGCTAGTGCCCCAAGGGGGACAGGGCTAGAGGGCAATCAGCCCCAGCATTTT

V gene: TRBV2
J gene: TRBJ1-6
clone size: few
D gene: .
CDR3 protein: CASSEALGEALHF
CDR3 DNA: TGTGCCAGCAGTGAAGCGCTCGGGGAAGCCCTCCACTTT

V gene: TRBV5-1
J gene: TRBJ2-7
clone size: few
D gene: .
CDR3 protein: CASSLSRRAYEQYF
CDR3 DNA: TGCGCCAGCAGCTTGTCTCGGAGGGCCTACGAGCAGTACTTC

V gene: TRBV5-1
J gene: TRBJ1-2
clone size: .
D gene: .
CDR3 protein: CASSNPPGNYGYTF
CDR3 DNA: TGCGCCAGCAGCAACCCTCCAGGCAACTATGGCTACACCTTC

V gene: TRBV18
J gene: TRBJ2-5
clone size: .
D gene: .
CDR3 protein: CASSPPGGGTQYF
CDR3 DNA: TGTGCCAGCTCACCACCGGGAGGAGGGACCCAGTACTTC

V gene: TRBV6-6
J gene: TRBJ1-1
clone size: .
D gene: .
CDR3 protein: CASSPPGATEAFF
CDR3 DNA: TGTGCCAGCAGTCCTCCAGGGGCGACCGAAGCTTTCTTT

V gene: TRBV12-3/TRBV12-4
J gene: TRBJ2-3
clone size: few
D gene: TRBD1
CDR3 protein: CASSYRGTGMFGHTQYF
CDR3 DNA: TGTGCCAGCAGTTACCGGGGGACAGGGATGTTCGGGCATACGCAGTATTTT

V gene: TRBV28
J gene: TRBJ2-4
clone size: .
D gene: .
CDR3 protein: CASSSGRGGGRGDIQYF
CDR3 DNA: TGTGCCAGCAGCTCAGGAAGAGGTGGTGGCCGAGGGGACATTCAGTACTTC

V gene: TRBV7-2
J gene: TRBJ2-1
clone size: .
D gene: TRBD2
CDR3 protein: CASMAGGPLGEQFF
CDR3 DNA: TGTGCCAGCATGGCGGGGGGGCCTTTAGGTGAGCAGTTCTTC

V gene: TRBV7-9
J gene: TRBJ2-1
clone size: few
D gene: TRBD2
CDR3 protein: CASSSLAGGHEQFF
CDR3 DNA: TGTGCCAGCAGCTCTTTAGCGGGGGGCCATGAGCAGTTCTTC

V gene: TRBV30
J gene: TRBJ2-5
clone size: few
D gene: TRBD2
CDR3 protein: CAWSLLGDSGGRTQYF
CDR3 DNA: TGTGCCTGGAGTTTACTCGGGGATAGCGGGGGTCGGACCCAGTACTTC

V gene: TRBV3-1
J gene: TRBJ1-1
clone size: few
D gene: TRBD1
CDR3 protein: CASSHAGGGTEAFF
CDR3 DNA: TGTGCCAGCAGCCACGCAGGGGGGGGCACTGAAGCTTTCTTT

V gene: TRBV18
J gene: TRBJ2-2
clone size: .
D gene: .
CDR3 protein: CASSPIGTTGELFF
CDR3 DNA: TGTGCCAGCTCACCAATCGGCACCACCGGGGAGCTGTTTTTT

V gene: TRBV7-2
J gene: TRBJ1-2
clone size: few
D gene: .
CDR3 protein: CASSLGVSRYTF
CDR3 DNA: TGTGCCAGCAGCTTAGGGGTTAGTCGCTACACCTTC

V gene: TRBV20-1
J gene: TRBJ2-5
clone size: once
D gene: TRBD2
CDR3 protein: CSADLAGGRETQYF
CDR3 DNA: TGCAGTGCTGACTTAGCGGGGGGCCGAGAGACCCAGTACTTC

V gene: TRBV6-1
J gene: TRBJ1-1
clone size: .
D gene: .
CDR3 protein: CASHLGGGNTEAFF
CDR3 DNA: TGTGCCAGCCACCTCGGAGGAGGGAACACTGAAGCTTTCTTT

V gene: TRBV27
J gene: TRBJ1-6
clone size: .
D gene: .
CDR3 protein: CASSFLRASPLHF
CDR3 DNA: TGTGCCAGCAGTTTTTTGAGGGCTTCACCCCTCCACTTT